One and the same sample provided the 17 T cell receptor beta chains below, sequenced in a study of blood T cell repertoires in COVID-19. Here immunoSEQ multiplex PCR was the method, and the copy in TCRdb shows in-frame clones only, minus some. The sample has 140,000 or so clones, roughly 86% seen once; the top ten hold about 5.8%. The sample comprised peripheral blood. The receptors here all came from a human donor in a cohort sampled during active COVID-19.

This clone was counted a single time. The chain couples TRBV21-1 to TRBJ2-1; no check of the table's D call, TRBD2, against the DNA was made. TRBV21-1 has pseudogene status. The CDR3 runs 15 residues. The CDR3 loop is CASSNEDRLVNEQFF. The CDR3 DNA is TGTGCCAGCAGCAATGAGGATAGATTGGTCAATGAGCAGTTCTTC.

The V and J genes are TRBV9 and TRBJ2-2, with 10 bases matching TRBD1. Trimming removed 4 bases from V and 6 bases from J; junction bases left unmatched: 12. There are 17 residues in the CDR3. CDR1 and CDR2 (germline): SGDLS, YYNGEE. CDR3 sequence (DNA): TGTGCCAGCAGCCCACCCCCCGGGACAGGGGTTTCCGGGGAGCTGTTTTTT. Residues: CASSPPPGTGVSGELFF.

This chain joins TRBV29-1 and TRBJ2-1; D might be TRBD1 (6 bases). Germline CDR1 and CDR2: SQVTM and ANQGSEA. The CDR3 is made up of 14 amino acids. Trimming shortened V by 4 bases and J by 0 bases, and 10 bases separated the two germline ends. The CDR3 DNA sequence: TGCAGCGTTGTTATGGGGGCCTCCTACAATGAGCAGTTCTTC. Translating gives CSVVMGASYNEQFF.

This clone was seen once. CDR3 DNA: TGTGCCAGCAGTTTACGCCGTTCAAGGGGCAAAAGTGGGGAAGCTTTCTTT. As protein: CASSLRRSRGKSGEAFF. The rearrangement links TRBV28 to TRBJ1-1, with a weak D call TRBD1 (5 bases). The germline V and J ends were trimmed by 2 bases and 8 bases, with 24 bases remaining between them. Per germline, CDR1 MDHEN and CDR2 SYDVKM. CDR3 length equals 17 residues.

J is TRBJ1-4 and V is TRBV4-1, with 7 positions matching TRBD1. V gave up 4 bases and J gave up 8 bases; unmatched junction bases: 13. The CDR3 loop spans 16 amino acids. CDR1 MGHRA and CDR2 YSYEKL come from the germline V gene. The CDR3 is CASSPYTGDPIEKLFF. CDR3 DNA sequence: TGCGCCAGCAGCCCCTATACAGGGGATCCTATAGAAAAACTGTTTTTT.

The CDR3 nucleotides read TGTGCCAGCAGCAACCGAGCGCGGGAGGGCCGAGGCACCGGGGAGCTGTTTTTT. Its translation: CASSNRAREGRGTGELFF. The V and J genes are TRBV4-2 and TRBJ2-2; 9 nucleotides match TRBD2. In germline, CDR1 is LGHNA, CDR2 YNFKEQ. V was clipped by 5 bases and J by 4 bases; unmatched bases: 14. The CDR3 runs to 18 residues.

The chain links TRBV6-2 or TRBV6-3 to TRBJ1-2, with 8 positions matching TRBD1. Trimming took 0 bases from V and 3 from J; bases not matched to a gene: 0. The CDR3 spans 14 residues. CDR1 is MNHEY, CDR2 SVGEGT, per germline. The CDR3 loop is CASSYSGQDYGYTF. In nucleotides, the CDR3 is TGTGCCAGCAGTTACTCGGGACAGGACTATGGCTACACCTTC.

The chain joins TRBV15 to TRBJ2-5; D possibly corresponds to TRBD1 (7 bases). V was shortened by 4 bases and J by 5 bases, with 23 bases between the two germline ends. The germline V gene has CDR1 LNHNV and CDR2 YYDKDF (reference sequence). CDR3 length equals 17 residues. CDR3 amino acids: CATSKIEPGLRGETQYF. The CDR3, as DNA: TGTGCCACCAGCAAAATAGAGCCGGGACTCAGGGGGGAGACCCAGTACTTC.

This clone has just a few counts. This rearrangement joins TRBV6-1 to TRBJ1-2, with D unclear. With 1 base removed from V and 8 bases from J, the gap between germline ends came to 8 bases. This CDR3 has 12 amino acids. Germline CDR1 and CDR2: MNHNS and SASEGT. For the CDR3, the DNA is TGTGCCAGCAGTGAAGGGGTGGGCGGCTACACCTTC. Encoded protein: CASSEGVGGYTF.

This clone was detected once. The chain couples TRBV5-1 to TRBJ2-1, with D possibly matching TRBD2 (5 bases). Germline values: CDR1 SGHRS, CDR2 YFSETQ. This CDR3 region has 13 residues. The ends were cut back, 4 bases at V and 3 bases at J, with 8 bases in the middle. CDR3 DNA: TGCGCCAGCAGCCTACGGGACTACAATGAGCAGTTCTTC. It is translated as CASSLRDYNEQFF.

The CDR3 bases are TGTGCCAGCTCACCATCCACTAGCGGGTACCAAGAGACCCAGTACTTC. Protein: CASSPSTSGYQETQYF. The genes are TRBV18 and TRBJ2-5; the match to TRBD2 covers 9 bases. V was pared by 2 bases and J by 0 bases, with 4 bases of the junction left unmatched. CDR3 length: 16 residues. Germline lookup yields CDR1 KGHSH and CDR2 LQKENI.

The rearrangement uses TRBV18 and TRBJ1-5; possibly TRBD1 for D (5 bases). The V gene lost 5 bases and the J gene lost 0 bases, with 8 bases spanning the gap. Germline V gene lookup returns CDR1 KGHSH and CDR2 LQKENI. The CDR3 sequence is 14 residues long. In DNA form, the CDR3 reads TGTGCCAGCTCATCTGACAGTAGCAATCAGCCCCAGCATTTT. Its protein is CASSSDSSNQPQHF.

The rearrangement uses TRBV18 and TRBJ2-1; D is undetermined. This CDR3 has 13 amino acids. Per the germline V gene, CDR1 is KGHSH and CDR2 is LQKENI. V lost 1 base, J lost 8 bases, and 9 bases lay in between. The CDR3 protein is CASSPRQSHEQFF. For the CDR3, the DNA is TGTGCCAGCTCACCACGCCAGTCCCATGAGCAGTTCTTC. Full variable domain (missing parts from reference TRBV18 and TRBJ2-1): NAGVMQNPRHLVRRRGQEARLRCSPMKGHSHVYWYRQLPEEGLKFMVYLQKENIIDESGMPKERFSAEFPKEGPSILRIQQVVRGDSAAYFCASSPRQSHEQFFGPGTRLTVL.

This CDR3 reads CASSPKGRPDTQYF. CDR3 coding DNA: TGTGCCAGCAGCCCCAAGGGGAGGCCAGATACGCAGTATTTT. J is TRBJ2-3 and V is TRBV3-1 (or the pseudogene TRBV3-2), with D perhaps matching TRBD2 (6 bases). Germline CDR1 and CDR2: LGHDT and YNNKEL (reference sequence). Trimming removed 4 bases at V and 4 bases at J, with 12 bases between. The CDR3 contains 14 residues.

V is TRBV7-2 and J is TRBJ2-7; perhaps TRBD2 as D (6 bases). This CDR3 has 14 residues. V gave up 6 bases and J gave up 4 bases, with 16 bases separating them. CDR1 and CDR2 from the germline V gene are SGHTA and FQGNSA. The CDR3 DNA reads TGTGCCAGCAGTCCGCCCGGCGGGGCATACGAGCAGTACTTC. Translation gives CASSPPGGAYEQYF.

The rearrangement links TRBV29-1 to TRBJ1-2; possible D gene TRBD1, 5 bases. V was shortened by 0 bases and J by 6 bases, with 14 bases between the two germline ends. The CDR3 consists of 14 residues. Looked up from germline, CDR1 is SQVTM and CDR2 is ANQGSEA. CDR3 loop: CSVEDPNGAHGYTF. The CDR3, as DNA: TGCAGCGTTGAAGACCCTAATGGGGCGCATGGCTACACCTTC. Based on the CDR3 plus reference TRBV29-1 and TRBJ1-2, the full variable domain is SAVISQKPSRDICQRGTSLTIQCQVDSQVTMMFWYRQQPGQSLTLIATANQGSEATYESGFVIDKFPISRPNLTFSTLTVSNMSPEDSSIYLCSVEDPNGAHGYTFGSGTRLTVV.

The table lists this clone with a few counts. The chain recombines TRBV27 with TRBJ1-2; possibly TRBD1 for D (6 bases). V lost 3 bases and J 2 bases, leaving 7 bases between the germline ends. Germline V gives CDR1 MNHEY, CDR2 SMNVEV (reference sequence). The CDR3 spans 13 residues. The CDR3 nucleotides are TGTGCCAGCAGTTTGGACAGAAACTATGGCTACACCTTC. Encoded protein: CASSLDRNYGYTF.